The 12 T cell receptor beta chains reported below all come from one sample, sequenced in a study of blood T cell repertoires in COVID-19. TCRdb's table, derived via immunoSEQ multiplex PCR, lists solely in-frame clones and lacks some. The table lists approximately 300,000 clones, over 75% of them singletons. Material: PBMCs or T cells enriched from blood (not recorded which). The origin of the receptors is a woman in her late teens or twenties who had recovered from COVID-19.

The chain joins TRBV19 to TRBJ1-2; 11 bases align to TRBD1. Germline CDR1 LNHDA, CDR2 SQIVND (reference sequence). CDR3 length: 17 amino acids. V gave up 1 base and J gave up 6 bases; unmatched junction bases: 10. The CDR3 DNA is TGTGCCAGTAGTATAGGGACAGGGGGCGAAAAATGGAATGGCTACACCTTC. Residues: CASSIGTGGEKWNGYTF.

CDR3 DNA sequence: TGTGCCAGTAATTCGGGAGATACAGATACGCAGTATTTT. Residues: CASNSGDTDTQYF. The chain is built from TRBV19 and TRBJ2-3; D perhaps matches TRBD2 (6 bases). Germline V gene sequence: CDR1 LNHDA, CDR2 SQIVND (reference sequence). Trimming took 7 bases from V and 3 from J, leaving 11 bases between them. This CDR3 contains 13 residues.

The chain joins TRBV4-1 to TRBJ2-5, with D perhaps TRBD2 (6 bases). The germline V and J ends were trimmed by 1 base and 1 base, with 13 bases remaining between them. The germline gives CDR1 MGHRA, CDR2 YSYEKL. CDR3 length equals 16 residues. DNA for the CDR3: TGCGCCAGCAGCCAAGTTGGGCGGGACCCCCAAGAGACCCAGTACTTC. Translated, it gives CASSQVGRDPQETQYF.

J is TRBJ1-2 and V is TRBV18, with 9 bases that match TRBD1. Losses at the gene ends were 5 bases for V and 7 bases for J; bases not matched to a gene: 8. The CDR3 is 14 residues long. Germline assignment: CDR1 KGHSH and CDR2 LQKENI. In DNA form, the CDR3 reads TGTGCCAGCTCATTTCAAGCGGGACAGGGTGGCTACACCTTC. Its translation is CASSFQAGQGGYTF.

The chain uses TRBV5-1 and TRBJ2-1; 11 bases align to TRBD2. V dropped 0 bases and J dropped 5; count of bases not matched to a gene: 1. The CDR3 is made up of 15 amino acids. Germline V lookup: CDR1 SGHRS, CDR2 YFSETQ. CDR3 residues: CASSLGLAGHNEQFF. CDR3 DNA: TGCGCCAGCAGCTTGGGACTAGCGGGGCACAATGAGCAGTTCTTC.

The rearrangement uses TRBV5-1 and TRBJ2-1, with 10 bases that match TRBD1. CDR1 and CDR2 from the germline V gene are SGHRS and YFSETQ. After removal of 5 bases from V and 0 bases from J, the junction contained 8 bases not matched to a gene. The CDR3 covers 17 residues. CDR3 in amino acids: CASSRQGAGNSYNEQFF. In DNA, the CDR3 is TGCGCCAGCAGTCGACAGGGGGCGGGGAACTCCTACAATGAGCAGTTCTTC.

CDR3 in DNA: TGTGCCAGCAGCTTTGAAGCGGGATATGGCTACACCTTC. Amino acid sequence: CASSFEAGYGYTF. The chain has TRBV11-3 and TRBJ1-2, with D unresolved. Trimming cost V 3 bases and J 5 bases, with 10 bases left between them. Germline V gene data show CDR1 as SGHNT and CDR2 as YENEEA. This CDR3 is built from 13 residues. The full variable domain, completed using reference TRBV11-3 and TRBJ1-2, is EAGVVQSPRYKIIEKKQPVAFWCNPISGHNTLYWYLQNLGQGPELLIRYENEEAVDDSQLPKDRFSAERLKGVDSTLKIQPAELGDSAVYLCASSFEAGYGYTFGSGTRLTVV.

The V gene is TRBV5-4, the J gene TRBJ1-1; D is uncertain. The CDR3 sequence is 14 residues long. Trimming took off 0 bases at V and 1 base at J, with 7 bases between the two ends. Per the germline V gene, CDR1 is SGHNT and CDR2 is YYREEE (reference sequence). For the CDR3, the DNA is TGTGCCAGCAGCTTGGAAGGAGGGAACACTGAAGCTTTCTTT. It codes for CASSLEGGNTEAFF.

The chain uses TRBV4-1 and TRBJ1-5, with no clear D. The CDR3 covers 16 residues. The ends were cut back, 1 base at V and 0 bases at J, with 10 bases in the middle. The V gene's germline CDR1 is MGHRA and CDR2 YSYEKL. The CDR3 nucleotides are TGCGCCAGCAGCCAAGTATCGGGAGATAGCAATCAGCCCCAGCATTTT. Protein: CASSQVSGDSNQPQHF.

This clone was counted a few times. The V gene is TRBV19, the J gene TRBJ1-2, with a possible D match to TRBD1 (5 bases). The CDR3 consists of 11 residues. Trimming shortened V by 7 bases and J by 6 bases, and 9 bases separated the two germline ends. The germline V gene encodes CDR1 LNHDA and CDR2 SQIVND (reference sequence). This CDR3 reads CASNRGDGYTF. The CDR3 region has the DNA TGTGCCAGTAATAGGGGCGATGGCTACACCTTC.

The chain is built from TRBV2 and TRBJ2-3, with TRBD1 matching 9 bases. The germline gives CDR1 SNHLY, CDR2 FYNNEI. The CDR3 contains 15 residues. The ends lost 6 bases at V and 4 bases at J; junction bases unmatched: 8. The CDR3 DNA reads TGTGCCAGCAGAGGACAGGGGATGGTAGCAGATACGCAGTATTTT. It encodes CASRGQGMVADTQYF.

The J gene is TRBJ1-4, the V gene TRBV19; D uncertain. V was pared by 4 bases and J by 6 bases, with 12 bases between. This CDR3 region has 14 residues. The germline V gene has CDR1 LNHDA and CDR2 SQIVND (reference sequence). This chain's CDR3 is CASSTGALYEKLFF. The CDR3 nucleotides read TGTGCCAGTAGTACAGGTGCTCTATATGAAAAACTGTTTTTT.